The present T cell receptor (beta chain) was sequenced within a study of cytomegalovirus exposure and HLA in healthy donors. Study results and caveats: When presence/absence was analysed, sequencing depth was taken to be roughly uniform across donors.

The PCR had 60 Vbeta and 13 Jbeta primers. The table came from immunoSEQ multiplex PCR; TCRdb's copy has only in-frame clones and leaves some out. Among about 94,000 clones listed, 78% were seen once. With respect to this clone: The antigen is not known.

CDR1 and CDR2 (germline): SGHTA, FQGNSA. V lost 1 base and J lost 4; bases outside the gene matches: 4. The CDR3 has 16 residues. The sequence derives from an older woman in good health and CMV-seronegative. Sequences were obtained from PBMCs. The chain carries TRBV7-2 and TRBJ1-6; 7 nucleotides match TRBD1. The CDR3 protein is CASSLVAGGYNSPLHF. In nucleotides, the CDR3 is TGTGCCAGCAGCTTAGTGGCAGGGGGTTATAATTCACCCCTCCACTTT.